Below, 10 T cell receptor beta chains from the same sample are listed, as sequenced in a study of blood T cell repertoires in COVID-19. This table comes from immunoSEQ multiplex PCR, and its TCRdb copy is limited to in-frame clones, with some not included. The sample carries about 440,000 clones, about nine tenths recorded once. The specimen sequenced was PBMCs or T cells enriched from blood (not recorded which). The source of these receptors is a man younger than 35 who had recovered from COVID-19.

The chain recombines TRBV28 with TRBJ2-2; TRBD1 might be the D (6 bases). V lost 4 bases to trimming and J lost 6 bases, with 12 bases between them. The CDR3 length is 14 residues. Germline assignment: CDR1 MDHEN and CDR2 SYDVKM. CDR3 sequence: CASSSGTIPGELFF. The CDR3 DNA reads TGTGCCAGCAGTTCCGGGACAATTCCCGGGGAGCTGTTTTTT. Full variable domain (missing parts from reference TRBV28 and TRBJ2-2): DVKVTQSSRYLVKRTGEKVFLECVQDMDHENMFWYRQDPGLGLRLIYFSYDVKMKEKGDIPEGYSVSREKKERFSLILESASTNQTSMYLCASSSGTIPGELFFGEGSRLTVL.

This sequence joins TRBV10-3 and TRBJ1-6, with D unclear. The germline CDR1 and CDR2 sequences are ENHRY and SYGVKD. This CDR3 comprises 13 residues. The V and J ends lost 5 bases and 4 bases respectively, with 6 bases between them. The chain's CDR3 is CAISSGYNSPLHF. CDR3 bases: TGTGCCATCAGTTCAGGTTATAATTCACCCCTCCACTTT.

This clone was seen a single time. The genes are TRBV9 and TRBJ1-4; TRBD1 matches at 9 bases. There are 18 residues in the CDR3. The ends lost 0 bases at V and 8 bases at J; junction bases unmatched: 14. Germline CDR1 reads SGDLS; CDR2 reads YYNGEE. CDR3 sequence (DNA): TGTGCCAGCAGCGTAGGCCGGGACAGGGCCGGAAGGGAGGAAAAACTGTTTTTT. It yields the protein CASSVGRDRAGREEKLFF. Filled out from reference TRBV9 and TRBJ1-4, the complete variable domain reads DSGVTQTPKHLITATGQRVTLRCSPRSGDLSVYWYQQSLDQGLQFLIQYYNGEERAKGNILERFSAQQFPDLHSELNLSSLELGDSALYFCASSVGRDRAGREEKLFFGSGTQLSVL.

This chain links TRBV28 with TRBJ2-7; weak D call: TRBD1 (5 bases). The CDR3 consists of 17 residues. Trimming removed 2 bases at V and 3 bases at J, with 20 bases between. From germline, CDR1 is MDHEN and CDR2 SYDVKM. CDR3 sequence (DNA): TGTGCCAGCAGTTTACGCAGGGTATCGAAAACCCGCTACGAGCAGTACTTC. It is translated as CASSLRRVSKTRYEQYF.

This clone appeared a few times. The J gene is TRBJ2-7, the V gene TRBV6-5; D gene unclear. V gave up 8 bases and J gave up 3 bases, with 11 bases separating them. Germline CDR1 and CDR2: MNHEY and SVGAGI. The CDR3 loop spans 12 amino acids. The CDR3 is CASSGGNYEQYF. The CDR3 DNA follows: TGTGCCAGCTCTGGCGGTAACTACGAGCAGTACTTC.

This clone has a single count. The CDR3 nucleotides read TGTGCCAGCAGATCAGGACTAGCGTCATCCTACAATGAGCAGTTCTTC. Translation gives CASRSGLASSYNEQFF. This chain links TRBV5-6 with TRBJ2-1; 9 nucleotides agree with TRBD2. Germline CDR1 SGHDT, CDR2 YYEEEE. CDR3 size: 16 residues. The J segment lost 1 base and the V segment lost 5 bases, leaving 7 bases of the junction unmatched.

The CDR3 DNA sequence: TGTGCCAGCAGTGCCCAACGGGTGGGGGCGAACAACAATCAGCCCCAGCATTTT. Its protein product is CASSAQRVGANNNQPQHF. The chain combines TRBV2 with TRBJ1-5; a possible D gene is TRBD1 (6 bases). V dropped 4 bases and J dropped 3 bases, with 22 bases sitting between them. This CDR3 is 18 amino acids long. Per the germline V gene, CDR1 is SNHLY and CDR2 is FYNNEI.

This clone was seen just once. V is TRBV11-3 and J is TRBJ2-2; the D is unclear. This CDR3 comprises 14 residues. Germline lookup yields CDR1 SGHNT and CDR2 YENEEA. Deletions cut 5 bases from V and 6 bases from J, with 13 bases between. The CDR3 DNA reads as TGTGCCAGCAGCCATCGGTATCGGGCCGGGGAGCTGTTTTTT. Amino acid sequence: CASSHRYRAGELFF.

This clone was detected once. The chain is built from TRBV12-5 and TRBJ2-7; possibly TRBD1 for D (6 bases). Trimming took 9 bases from V and 3 from J, leaving 33 bases between them. The CDR3 has 19 residues. The germline V gene encodes CDR1 LGHNT and CDR2 FRNRAP. CDR3 sequence (DNA): TGTGCTAGCCTCCGACGGCAGGGACACCCCATCCCCCACATCTACGAGCAGTACTTC. Translating gives CASLRRQGHPIPHIYEQYF.

With respect to this clone: A much larger clonotype is one base distant, so this may be a read error. J is TRBJ2-2 and V is TRBV2; TRBD1 matches 8 bases. Germline values: CDR1 SNHLY, CDR2 FYNNEI. The J segment lost 3 bases and the V segment lost 4 bases, leaving 1 base of the junction unmatched. The CDR3 is 14 residues long. The CDR3 region is CASSATGDTGELFF. CDR3 bases: TGTGCCAGCAGTGCGACAGGGGACACCGGGGAGCTGTTTTTT. Full variable domain (outside the CDR3, taken from reference TRBV2 and TRBJ2-2): EPEVTQTPSHQVTQMGQEVILRCVPISNHLYFYWYRQILGQKVEFLVSFYNNEISEKSEIFDDQFSVERPDGSNFTLKIRSTKLEDSAMYFCASSATGDTGELFFGEGSRLTVL.